These 22 T cell receptor beta chains were sequenced from one sample in a study of cytomegalovirus exposure and HLA in healthy donors. TCRdb keeps only in-frame clones here, not all; method: immunoSEQ multiplex PCR. This sample has 150,000 to 200,000 clones, with about 81% found just once. Material for sequencing was PBMCs. The receptors here all came from a woman aged 30 to 39 in good health and CMV-seronegative.

The V and J genes are TRBV11-1 and TRBJ2-1; the match to TRBD2 covers 10 bases. The CDR3 is made up of 14 amino acids. V lost 7 bases and J lost 2; bases outside the gene matches: 2. Looked up from germline, CDR1 is SGHAT and CDR2 is FQDESV (reference sequence). The CDR3 reads CASTGTSAYNEQFF. The CDR3 nucleotides read TGTGCCAGCACCGGGACTAGCGCCTACAATGAGCAGTTCTTC.

The chain joins TRBV11-1 to TRBJ1-2; TRBD1 matches at 7 bases. The CDR3 length is 16 residues. Germline CDR1 reads SGHAT; CDR2 reads FQDESV (reference sequence). With V trimmed by 5 bases and J by 4 bases, 13 bases remained unmatched. CDR3 sequence: CASSQSGTVKVYGYTF. For the CDR3, the DNA is TGTGCCAGCAGCCAATCTGGGACAGTCAAAGTCTATGGCTACACCTTC. Filled out from reference TRBV11-1 and TRBJ1-2, the complete variable domain reads EAEVAQSPRYKITEKSQAVAFWCDPISGHATLYWYRQILGQGPELLVQFQDESVVDDSQLPKDRFSAERLKGVDSTLKIQPAELGDSAMYLCASSQSGTVKVYGYTFGSGTRLTVV.

This chain uses TRBV2 with TRBJ1-2, with 7 bases fitting TRBD1. CDR3 length: 14 amino acids. Germline V gene sequence: CDR1 SNHLY, CDR2 FYNNEI. Trimming cost V 6 bases and J 1 base; bases outside gene matches: 5. The CDR3 is CASRTGQNNYGYTF. CDR3 sequence (DNA): TGTGCCAGCAGAACGGGACAGAATAACTATGGCTACACCTTC.

The V gene is TRBV19, the J gene TRBJ2-5; TRBD2 matches 8 bases. The CDR3 contains 13 residues. The germline CDR1 and CDR2 sequences are LNHDA and SQIVND (reference sequence). After removal of 7 bases from V and 4 bases from J, the junction contained 5 bases not matched to a gene. CDR3 sequence reads: CASTRAGAETQYF. The CDR3 region has the DNA TGTGCCAGTACCAGAGCGGGAGCAGAGACCCAGTACTTC.

The gene calls are TRBV5-4 and TRBJ2-7, with 16 positions matching TRBD2. Trimming took 4 bases from V and 2 from J; bases not matched to a gene: 3. CDR1 and CDR2 (germline): SGHNT, YYREEE (reference sequence). The CDR3 covers 16 residues. The CDR3 loop is CASSGGLAGGAYEQYF. The CDR3 region has the DNA TGTGCCAGCAGCGGGGGACTAGCGGGAGGGGCCTACGAGCAGTACTTC.

The rearrangement joins TRBV6-5 to TRBJ1-5; D is possibly TRBD1 (5 bases). The CDR3 covers 16 residues. Germline lookup yields CDR1 MNHEY and CDR2 SVGAGI. V lost 0 bases, J lost 2 bases, and 11 bases lay in between. CDR3 sequence reads: CASSYSTGGGNQPQHF. DNA for the CDR3: TGTGCCAGCAGTTACTCTACCGGGGGTGGCAATCAGCCCCAGCATTTT.

The chain combines TRBV30 with TRBJ1-1, with D unclear. The germline V and J ends were trimmed by 4 bases and 6 bases, with 15 bases remaining between them. The CDR3 is 13 amino acids. Looked up from germline, CDR1 is GTSNPN and CDR2 is SVGIG (reference sequence). CDR3 sequence: CAWNRPVRAEAFF. Here the CDR3 DNA reads TGTGCCTGGAATCGTCCCGTTCGGGCTGAAGCTTTCTTT.

The V and J genes are TRBV11-2 and TRBJ2-3, with 12 nucleotides matching TRBD2. V lost 3 bases and J lost 4; bases outside the gene matches: 2. Germline V lookup: CDR1 SGHAT, CDR2 FQNNGV. The CDR3 runs 15 residues. Written as DNA, the CDR3 is TGTGCCAGCAGCTTCCTAGCGGGAGGGTCAGATACGCAGTATTTT. Translation: CASSFLAGGSDTQYF.

The gene calls are TRBV19 and TRBJ2-2; 7 bases map to TRBD1. Germline CDR1 LNHDA, CDR2 SQIVND (reference sequence). Trimming at V came to 5 bases and at J to 5 bases, leaving 11 bases not matched to a gene. The CDR3 consists of 16 residues. This chain's CDR3 is CASSGNRGPGTGELFF. The CDR3, as DNA: TGTGCCAGTAGTGGTAACAGGGGTCCAGGGACCGGGGAGCTGTTTTTT. Full variable domain (rest looked up from reference TRBV19 and TRBJ2-2): DGGITQSPKYLFRKEGQNVTLSCEQNLNHDAMYWYRQDPGQGLRLIYYSQIVNDFQKGDIAEGYSVSREKKESFPLTVTSAQKNPTAFYLCASSGNRGPGTGELFFGEGSRLTVL.

V usage is TRBV30 and J usage is TRBJ2-7; D is unclear. The CDR3 loop spans 15 amino acids. Germline V CDR1 and CDR2: GTSNPN, SVGIG (reference sequence). V lost 0 bases and J lost 3, with 15 bases in between. The CDR3 coding sequence is TGTGCCTGGAGTGTACGAGGCCTAGTAAACTACGAGCAGTACTTC. Encoded protein: CAWSVRGLVNYEQYF.

The chain carries TRBV6-5 and TRBJ2-7; 8 bases line up with TRBD1. CDR1 is MNHEY and CDR2 is SVGAGI in the germline V gene. The CDR3 has 13 residues. J was trimmed by 5 bases and V by 8 bases; bases with no gene match: 8. CDR3 sequence reads: CASLSQGAHEQYF. DNA for the CDR3: TGTGCCAGCCTCAGTCAGGGGGCCCACGAGCAGTACTTC.

The rearrangement joins TRBV7-8 to TRBJ1-2; D may be TRBD1 (6 bases). V lost 1 base to trimming and J lost 8 bases, with 17 bases between them. The germline CDR1 and CDR2 sequences are SGHVS and FQNEAQ. The CDR3 is 15 residues long. As DNA, the CDR3 is TGTGCCAGCAGCTTAGGGCGGCAGTCAGGGGACGGCTACACCTTC. Encoded protein: CASSLGRQSGDGYTF.

The genes are TRBV28 and TRBJ1-2; D gene unclear. The germline V gene has CDR1 MDHEN and CDR2 SYDVKM. The ends were cut back, 6 bases at V and 7 bases at J, with 12 bases in the middle. The CDR3 contains 12 residues. This CDR3 reads CASRHPEGGYTF. Here the CDR3 DNA reads TGTGCCAGCAGGCACCCTGAGGGTGGCTACACCTTC.

V and J are TRBV5-1 and TRBJ1-5; D is undetermined. V was cut by 2 bases and J by 2 bases, with 14 bases left in between. CDR1 and CDR2 from the germline V gene are SGHRS and YFSETQ. The CDR3 totals 16 residues. DNA of the CDR3: TGCGCCAGCAGCTTTGGCGACAACGGCGGCAATCAGCCCCAGCATTTT. This sequence encodes CASSFGDNGGNQPQHF.

On this clone itself: Because the CDR3's place on the DNA is in doubt, the DNA is left out and the CDR3 is given as listed by TCRdb. This rearrangement joins TRBV27 to TRBJ2-2; the listed D gene, TRBD2, was not tested against the DNA. CDR1 is MNHEY, CDR2 SMNVEV, per germline (reference sequence). Counting both end residues, the CDR3 totals 12 amino acids. CDR3 region: CASSFGAGELFF.

This rearrangement joins TRBV7-8 to TRBJ2-7; TRBD1 matches at 7 bases. V was clipped by 6 bases and J by 7 bases; unmatched bases: 12. This CDR3 has 14 amino acids. Germline values: CDR1 SGHVS, CDR2 FQNEAQ. This CDR3 is CASSRNNQGVEQYF. As DNA, the CDR3 is TGTGCCAGCAGTCGAAATAACCAGGGGGTAGAGCAGTACTTC.

The chain couples TRBV9 to TRBJ2-5; 8 positions match TRBD2. The germline V gene encodes CDR1 SGDLS and CDR2 YYNGEE. The CDR3 contains 15 residues. J gave up 5 bases and V 4 bases, and 10 bases lay outside the gene matches. This CDR3 is CASSPRLARGETQYF. CDR3 DNA sequence: TGTGCCAGCAGCCCCCGACTAGCGAGAGGGGAGACCCAGTACTTC.

In its sample, this clone was seen a few times. The rearrangement joins TRBV6-5 to TRBJ2-3; TRBD2 matches 9 bases. The junction had 8 bases not matched to a gene; V was cut back by 7 bases and J by 6 bases. There are 14 residues in the CDR3. CDR1 and CDR2 (germline): MNHEY, SVGAGI. This CDR3 reads CASKTGLALDTQYF. In nucleotides, the CDR3 is TGTGCCAGCAAGACGGGACTAGCTTTGGATACGCAGTATTTT.

The V gene is TRBV2, the J gene TRBJ1-4, with D maybe TRBD1 (5 bases). V was clipped by 7 bases and J by 8 bases, with 17 bases between them. This CDR3 has 14 amino acids. The germline V gene has CDR1 SNHLY and CDR2 FYNNEI. This CDR3 reads CASKKQVSGEKLFF. The CDR3 region has the DNA TGTGCCAGCAAAAAACAGGTATCCGGAGAAAAACTGTTTTTT.

V usage is TRBV6-5 and J usage is TRBJ2-7; D call uncertain. The V gene lost 7 bases and the J gene lost 3 bases, with 16 bases spanning the gap. Germline CDR1 MNHEY, CDR2 SVGAGI. The CDR3 runs to 14 residues. The CDR3 DNA reads as TGTGCCAGCACTCGGCAGGCAGATTTCTACGAGCAGTACTTC. Translated, it gives CASTRQADFYEQYF.

A few counts support this clone. The chain carries TRBV6-5 and TRBJ2-7; 7 bases match TRBD1. Germline CDR1 is MNHEY and CDR2 is SVGAGI. The CDR3 spans 14 residues. The junction had 8 bases not matched to a gene; V was cut back by 7 bases and J by 2 bases. The CDR3 loop is CASTSGGRAYEQYF. As DNA, the CDR3 is TGTGCCAGCACCTCAGGGGGAAGAGCCTACGAGCAGTACTTC.

This chain uses TRBV11-3 with TRBJ1-4; D unresolved. Germline V gene sequence: CDR1 SGHNT, CDR2 YENEEA. V was pared by 0 bases and J by 13 bases, with 9 bases between. The CDR3 length is 12 residues. This CDR3 is CASSLEVRGLFF. The CDR3 region has the DNA TGTGCCAGCAGCTTAGAAGTTAGAGGACTGTTTTTT.